Listed here are 16 T cell receptor beta chains from one sample, sequenced in a study of blood T cell repertoires in COVID-19. Measured with immunoSEQ multiplex PCR; TCRdb has only the in-frame clones, and not every one. The profile covers some 150,000 clones, with 80% appearing a single time and 5% taken by the ten largest. Material: peripheral blood. Receptors were obtained from a woman aged 50 to 65 with acute or convalescent COVID-19.

CDR3 DNA sequence: TGTGCCAGCAGCGTAGAGAGGGATACGCAGTATTTT. Amino acids: CASSVERDTQYF. The genes are TRBV9 and TRBJ2-3, with D hard to call. CDR3 length: 12 amino acids. The V gene lost 0 bases and the J gene lost 6 bases, with 5 bases spanning the gap. Germline-derived CDR1 and CDR2 are SGDLS and YYNGEE. Looking up the rest from reference TRBV9 and TRBJ2-3 gives the full variable domain: DSGVTQTPKHLITATGQRVTLRCSPRSGDLSVYWYQQSLDQGLQFLIQYYNGEERAKGNILERFSAQQFPDLHSELNLSSLELGDSALYFCASSVERDTQYFGPGTRLTVL.

This chain connects TRBV27 to TRBJ1-5; the match to TRBD1 covers 10 bases. Trimming cost V 7 bases and J 6 bases; bases outside gene matches: 12. Germline-derived CDR1 and CDR2 are MNHEY and SMNVEV (reference sequence). The CDR3 loop spans 16 amino acids. The DNA of the CDR3 is TGTGCCAGCACAAAGACAGGGGGCGGCGGAGGTCAGCCCCAGCATTTT. As protein: CASTKTGGGGGQPQHF.

The CDR3: CASSLYTPSSYNEQFF. The CDR3 region has the DNA TGTGCCAGCAGCTTATATACCCCGAGCTCCTACAATGAGCAGTTCTTC. This rearrangement joins TRBV7-3 to TRBJ2-1; D is uncertain. The ends were cut back, 2 bases at V and 0 bases at J, with 11 bases in the middle. Germline values: CDR1 SGHTA, CDR2 FQGTGA. The CDR3 consists of 16 residues.

V and J are TRBV7-9 and TRBJ2-7; D is possibly TRBD1 (8 bases). The CDR3 covers 14 residues. The germline gives CDR1 SEHNR, CDR2 FQNEAQ (reference sequence). The germline V and J ends were trimmed by 2 bases and 4 bases, with 12 bases remaining between them. DNA of the CDR3: TGTGCCAGCAGCTTAAACAGGGGGGGGTACGAGCAGTACTTC. Its translation is CASSLNRGGYEQYF.

The V gene is TRBV11-2, the J gene TRBJ1-1, with D unresolved. Germline assignment: CDR1 SGHAT and CDR2 FQNNGV. The CDR3 sequence is 16 residues long. Deletions cut 6 bases from V and 6 bases from J, with 23 bases between. CDR3 protein: CASSFPRRGEEAEAFF. The CDR3 DNA is TGTGCCAGCAGTTTCCCACGGCGAGGAGAAGAAGCTGAAGCTTTCTTT.

The chain couples TRBV6-6 to TRBJ1-2; D is possibly TRBD1 (6 bases). Germline V gene data show CDR1 as MNHNY and CDR2 as SVGAGI (reference sequence). Trimming left V 5 bases short and J 7 bases short, with 17 bases between. The CDR3 has 14 amino acids. The CDR3 bases are TGTGCCAGCAGTCGACAGGAGGGGAGGGGTGGCTACACCTTC. Its protein product is CASSRQEGRGGYTF.

About this clone itself: The identical CDR3 is also encoded by other nucleotide sequences in the sample. The chain recombines TRBV11-3 with TRBJ2-3; 8 nucleotides match TRBD2. Per the germline V gene, CDR1 is SGHNT and CDR2 is YENEEA. The CDR3 is 14 residues long. Germline trimming cut 4 bases from V and 4 bases from J; bases unmatched to any gene: 4. CDR3 DNA sequence: TGTGCCAGCAGCTCCAGACTAGCGCCAGATACGCAGTATTTT. It yields the protein CASSSRLAPDTQYF.

CDR3 bases: TGTGCCAGCAGTGAAATGACAGGGAGAGGGGGCCTTCGGGATGGCTACACCTTC. Translating it yields CASSEMTGRGGLRDGYTF. J is TRBJ1-2 and V is TRBV6-1; 7 nucleotides align to TRBD1. Germline V lookup: CDR1 MNHNS, CDR2 SASEGT. The ends lost 2 bases at V and 6 bases at J; junction bases unmatched: 18. CDR3 length equals 18 residues.

This chain links TRBV5-1 with TRBJ2-7, with 8 bases aligning to TRBD1. The CDR3 sequence is 14 residues long. V was pared by 1 base and J by 5 bases, with 5 bases of the junction left unmatched. CDR1 is SGHRS, CDR2 YFSETQ, per germline. DNA of the CDR3: TGCGCCAGCAGCTTGAATGGACAGGGAGACGAGCAGTACTTC. Translation gives CASSLNGQGDEQYF.

The V and J genes are TRBV4-2 and TRBJ2-6, with 7 bases that match TRBD1. With V trimmed by 0 bases and J by 0 bases, 8 bases remained unmatched. Per germline, CDR1 LGHNA and CDR2 YNFKEQ. There are 19 residues in the CDR3. CDR3 amino acids: CASSQDATGVVSGANVLTF. As DNA, the CDR3 is TGTGCCAGCAGCCAAGATGCAACAGGGGTCGTCTCTGGGGCCAACGTCCTGACTTTC.

The rearrangement links TRBV2 to TRBJ1-2; 8 nucleotides align to TRBD1. Trimming removed 6 bases from V and 6 bases from J; junction bases left unmatched: 9. This CDR3 contains 14 residues. Germline V gives CDR1 SNHLY, CDR2 FYNNEI. The CDR3 coding sequence is TGTGCCAGCAGCCCCACAGGACAGGGAGATGGCTACACCTTC. Translation gives CASSPTGQGDGYTF.

This rearrangement joins TRBV27 to TRBJ2-1; 12 bases are shared with TRBD1. The germline CDR1 and CDR2 sequences are MNHEY and SMNVEV (reference sequence). The CDR3 contains 16 residues. With 7 bases clipped from V and 7 bases from J, the junction kept 11 bases outside the gene matches. The CDR3 nucleotides read TGTGCCAGCACCAATGGACCGGGACAGGGGGCAAATGAGCAGTTCTTC. As protein: CASTNGPGQGANEQFF.

The count of this clone is one. The chain couples TRBV3-1 (or the pseudogene TRBV3-2) to TRBJ2-3; TRBD2 agrees at 7 bases. The V and J ends lost 3 bases and 4 bases, in that order; junction bases with no gene match: 4. This CDR3 has 14 residues. Germline CDR1 and CDR2: LGHDT and YNNKEL (reference sequence). The CDR3 loop is CASSHLRGADTQYF. DNA of the CDR3: TGTGCCAGCAGCCACCTACGGGGGGCAGATACGCAGTATTTT.

The J gene is TRBJ2-1, the V gene TRBV28; possible D gene TRBD2, 6 bases. Germline V gene data show CDR1 as MDHEN and CDR2 as SYDVKM. V was shortened by 8 bases and J by 12 bases, with 17 bases between the two germline ends. This CDR3 contains 12 residues. CDR3 in DNA: TGTGCCAGCCATACCATTGGGGACTGGCAGTTCTTC. It is translated as CASHTIGDWQFF.

The chain has TRBV9 and TRBJ2-7; D perhaps matches TRBD1 (6 bases). V was cut by 1 base and J by 6 bases, with 14 bases left in between. The CDR3 has 14 amino acids. Germline V gene lookup returns CDR1 SGDLS and CDR2 YYNGEE. The DNA for the CDR3 is TGTGCCAGCAGCGTACAACCAGGGGCCAGCGAGCAGTACTTC. Protein product: CASSVQPGASEQYF.

The rearrangement joins TRBV28 to TRBJ2-1; D perhaps matches TRBD2 (7 bases). Trimming cost V 1 base and J 6 bases, with 25 bases left between them. The CDR3 has 19 residues. The germline V gene has CDR1 MDHEN and CDR2 SYDVKM. CDR3 nucleotides: TGTGCCAGCAGTTTATCACCCTACTTTGGCGGGGGCGGGGTCAATGAGCAGTTCTTC. Translating gives CASSLSPYFGGGGVNEQFF.